In its sample, the clone carrying this T cell receptor beta chain was seen once. V shed 2 bases and J shed 8 bases, with 7 bases lying between them. CDR1 is SGHTA, CDR2 FQGTGA, per germline. The CDR3 is 13 amino acids. The data are from a study of cytomegalovirus exposure and HLA in healthy donors. 60 Vbeta and 13 Jbeta primers were used in PCR. TCRdb keeps only in-frame clones here, not all; method: immunoSEQ multiplex PCR. The table includes some 150,000 clones, approximately 72% detected once. The clonotype was recovered from a man between 35 and 55 years old in good health and CMV-seronegative. The rearrangement joins TRBV7-3 to TRBJ1-6, with a possible D match to TRBD1 (5 bases). Sequencing used PBMCs. The CDR3 bases are TGTGCCAGCAGCTTATTCAGGGATTCACCCCTCCACTTT. Translated, it gives CASSLFRDSPLHF.